The 12 T cell receptor beta chains in this list originate from one sample, sequenced in a study of cytomegalovirus exposure and HLA in healthy donors. It was with 60 Vbeta and 13 Jbeta primers that the PCR ran. Assay: immunoSEQ multiplex PCR; the TCRdb copy retains only in-frame clones and omits some. This sample's clone table lists tens of thousands of clones. The sequenced sample consisted of PBMCs. The receptors stem from a young woman in good health and CMV-seronegative.

V usage is TRBV15 and J usage is TRBJ2-1; 7 nucleotides match TRBD1. The CDR3 length is 15 residues. The germline V gene encodes CDR1 LNHNV and CDR2 YYDKDF (reference sequence). V lost 5 bases and J lost 2; bases outside the gene matches: 6. CDR3 sequence reads: CATSARTGTYNEQFF. CDR3 coding DNA: TGTGCCACCAGCGCCCGGACAGGTACCTACAATGAGCAGTTCTTC.

The chain recombines TRBV6-5 with TRBJ1-2; 9 bases are a match to TRBD1. Germline V lookup: CDR1 MNHEY, CDR2 SVGAGI. The CDR3 extends over 16 amino acids. With V trimmed by 2 bases and J by 0 bases, 4 bases remained unmatched. The CDR3 loop is CASSYGTGGSNYGYTF. DNA of the CDR3: TGTGCCAGCAGTTACGGAACAGGGGGCTCTAACTATGGCTACACCTTC.

This sequence joins TRBV30 and TRBJ2-6; the match to TRBD2 covers 7 bases. The ends lost 0 bases at V and 0 bases at J; junction bases unmatched: 5. In germline, CDR1 is GTSNPN, CDR2 SVGIG (reference sequence). The CDR3 extends over 17 amino acids. The CDR3 loop is CAWSVRAGVSGANVLTF. As DNA, the CDR3 is TGTGCCTGGAGTGTTAGGGCGGGAGTCTCTGGGGCCAACGTCCTGACTTTC.

The chain joins TRBV5-5 to TRBJ2-5; D gene ambiguous. This CDR3 has 13 residues. The V gene's germline CDR1 is SGHKS and CDR2 YYEKEE (reference sequence). V was pared by 1 base and J by 2 bases, with 6 bases between. This chain's CDR3 is CASSLTSQETQYF. CDR3 coding DNA: TGTGCCAGCAGCTTGACAAGTCAAGAGACCCAGTACTTC.

The rearrangement joins TRBV6-5 to TRBJ1-1; D not resolved. Between the trimmed V and J ends, which lost 0 bases and 4 bases, there was a span of 15 bases. In germline, CDR1 is MNHEY, CDR2 SVGAGI. The CDR3 runs to 16 residues. Here the CDR3 reads CASSYSKAGLRTEAFF. The DNA of the CDR3 is TGTGCCAGCAGTTACTCAAAGGCGGGGTTACGCACTGAAGCTTTCTTT.

The V gene is TRBV15, the J gene TRBJ1-1; 7 nucleotides agree with TRBD1. With V trimmed by 0 bases and J by 8 bases, 6 bases remained unmatched. Germline loops: CDR1 LNHNV, CDR2 YYDKDF (reference sequence). The CDR3 runs 14 residues. CDR3 amino acids: CATSRDDRELEAFF. CDR3 sequence (DNA): TGTGCCACCAGCAGAGATGACAGGGAACTAGAAGCTTTCTTT.

This chain uses TRBV4-2 with TRBJ2-1, with a weak D call TRBD2 (5 bases). V lost 7 bases and J 4 bases, leaving 5 bases between the germline ends. Germline CDR1 LGHNA, CDR2 YNFKEQ. This CDR3 spans 11 amino acids. The CDR3 DNA sequence: TGTGCCAGCACGGGATACAATGAGCAGTTCTTC. Residues: CASTGYNEQFF.

V is TRBV5-1 and J is TRBJ2-5; the D gene is possibly TRBD2 (5 bases). CDR1 and CDR2 from the germline V gene are SGHRS and YFSETQ. Trimming shortened V by 4 bases and J by 5 bases, and 18 bases separated the two germline ends. CDR3 length: 15 amino acids. CDR3: CASSPMTEAGETQYF. CDR3 nucleotide sequence: TGCGCCAGCAGCCCGATGACGGAGGCCGGGGAGACCCAGTACTTC.

V usage is TRBV7-7 and J usage is TRBJ2-5, with D possibly matching TRBD2 (6 bases). This CDR3 has 13 residues. V was shortened by 2 bases and J by 7 bases, with 11 bases between the two germline ends. The germline V gene has CDR1 SSHAT and CDR2 FNYEAQ (reference sequence). For the CDR3, the DNA is TGTGCCAGCAGCTTACTCCAGGAGGGGACCCAGTACTTC. This codes for CASSLLQEGTQYF.

The CDR3 spells CASSPLRGSSGANVLTF. CDR3 in DNA: TGTGCCAGCAGCCCCCTTAGGGGGAGCTCTGGGGCCAACGTCCTGACTTTC. This sequence joins TRBV11-2 and TRBJ2-6, with D possibly TRBD1 on 6 matching bases. Looked up from germline, CDR1 is SGHAT and CDR2 is FQNNGV. This CDR3 has 17 residues. Trimming cost V 5 bases and J 0 bases, with 14 bases left between them.

V usage is TRBV18 and J usage is TRBJ2-7; 8 bases are shared with TRBD2. Per the germline V gene, CDR1 is KGHSH and CDR2 is LQKENI. J gave up 4 bases and V 3 bases, and 11 bases lay outside the gene matches. This CDR3 spans 16 amino acids. The CDR3 DNA reads as TGTGCCAGCTCACCCAGAAACGCGGGGGGCGCATACGAGCAGTACTTC. Its translation is CASSPRNAGGAYEQYF.

This sequence joins TRBV7-6 and TRBJ2-1; 12 bases are shared with TRBD2. The CDR3 loop spans 16 amino acids. Germline V lookup: CDR1 SGHVS, CDR2 FNYEAQ. V was pared by 5 bases and J by 9 bases, with 11 bases of the junction left unmatched. The CDR3 here is CASSGGTSGRNREQFF. The DNA for the CDR3 is TGTGCCAGCAGCGGAGGCACTAGCGGGAGGAACCGTGAGCAGTTCTTC.